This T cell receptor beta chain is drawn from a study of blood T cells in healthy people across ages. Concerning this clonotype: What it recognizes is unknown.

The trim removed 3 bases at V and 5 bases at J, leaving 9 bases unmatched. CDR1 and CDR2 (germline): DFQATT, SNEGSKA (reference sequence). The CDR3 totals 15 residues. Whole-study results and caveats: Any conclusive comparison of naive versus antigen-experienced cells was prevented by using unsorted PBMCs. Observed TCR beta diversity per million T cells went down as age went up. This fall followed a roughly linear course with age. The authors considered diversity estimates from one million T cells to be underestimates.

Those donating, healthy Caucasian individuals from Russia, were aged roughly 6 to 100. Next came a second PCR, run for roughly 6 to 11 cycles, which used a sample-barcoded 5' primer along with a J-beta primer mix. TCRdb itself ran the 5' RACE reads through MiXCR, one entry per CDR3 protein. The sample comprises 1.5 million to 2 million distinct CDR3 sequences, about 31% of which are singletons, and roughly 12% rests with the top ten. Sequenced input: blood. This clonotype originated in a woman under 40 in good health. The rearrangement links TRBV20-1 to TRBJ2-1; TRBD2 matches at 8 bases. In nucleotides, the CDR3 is TGCAGTGCTAGGAACGGACTAGCAGGCGACAATGAGCAGTTCTTC. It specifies CSARNGLAGDNEQFF.